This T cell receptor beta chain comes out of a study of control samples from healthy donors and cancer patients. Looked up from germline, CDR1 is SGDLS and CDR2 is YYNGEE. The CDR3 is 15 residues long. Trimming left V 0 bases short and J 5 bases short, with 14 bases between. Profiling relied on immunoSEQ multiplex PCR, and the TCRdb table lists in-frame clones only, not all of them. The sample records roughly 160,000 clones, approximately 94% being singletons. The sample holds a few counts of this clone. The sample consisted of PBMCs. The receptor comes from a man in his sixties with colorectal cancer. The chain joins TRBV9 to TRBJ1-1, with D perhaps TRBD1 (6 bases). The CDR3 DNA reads TGTGCCAGCAGCGTAGCGGGGGGGCGTGGAACTGAAGCTTTCTTT. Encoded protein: CASSVAGGRGTEAFF.